A single sample is the source of the 10 T cell receptor beta chains below, sequenced in a study of a mutant IDH1 vaccine in newly diagnosed glioma (dated by TCRdb to 2020 to 2023). The time point label for this specimen denotes: week 23, last vaccination. Every vaccine dose consisted of 300 ug of a 20-mer mutant IDH1 peptide in Montanide, administered subcutaneously together with topical imiquimod. The antigens of these receptors remain unknown. The library relied on the immunoSEQ multiplex PCR assay. What TCRdb holds here is the immuneACCESS table cut down to in-frame rearrangements. Part of the clones is not present; checked against another copy, under half of the missing clones reflect an unresolved V gene, and the others are unexplained. The sample table contains about 65,000 clones; only one count was recorded for 70% to 90% of them. The ten largest clones add up to roughly 4% of the sample.

The sample consisted of PBMCs, taken from a glioma patient whose treatment included an IDH1 peptide vaccine. The origin of the receptors is a man aged 25 to 40 with glioma.

The J gene is TRBJ1-2, the V gene TRBV12-5; 7 nucleotides match TRBD1. Trimming removed 7 bases from V and 6 bases from J; junction bases left unmatched: 11. The CDR3 consists of 14 residues. The V gene's germline CDR1 is LGHNT and CDR2 FRNRAP. The CDR3 spells CASDRQGRIDGYTF. The CDR3 DNA sequence: TGTGCTAGTGATCGACAGGGAAGAATCGATGGCTACACCTTC. The full variable domain, in which reference TRBV12-5 and TRBJ1-2 provide the parts outside the CDR3, is DARVTQTPRHKVTEMGQEVTMRCQPILGHNTVFWYRQTMMQGLELLAYFRNRAPLDDSGMPKDRFSAEMPDATLATLKIQPSEPRDSAVYFCASDRQGRIDGYTFGSGTRLTVV.

The V call is TRBV18, the J call TRBJ2-5, with unresolved D. The DNA end is more similar to TRBJ2-7, so the J call may be wrong. Germline CDR1 KGHSH, CDR2 LQKENI. The CDR3 covers 13 residues. The chain's CDR3 is CASSLLPGYEQYF. The CDR3 DNA follows: TGTGCCAGCTCACTTCTTCCGGGTTACGAGCAGTACTTC.

The chain couples TRBV21-1 to TRBJ2-7; the D segment call TRBD1 is taken from the table without a DNA check. TRBV21-1 is given as a pseudogene. CDR3 length: 13 residues. The CDR3 coding sequence is TGTGCCAGCAAGCCCAACAGGGGGGGCGAGCAGTACTTC. It specifies CASKPNRGGEQYF.

The chain has TRBV6-1 and TRBJ2-7; D is perhaps TRBD2 (6 bases). Trimming removed 2 bases from V and 7 bases from J, with 21 bases in between. This CDR3 has 16 amino acids. CDR1 and CDR2 (germline): MNHNS, SASEGT. CDR3 sequence: CASSESWAGSGREQYF. In DNA form, the CDR3 reads TGTGCCAGCAGTGAATCCTGGGCGGGGTCTGGACGAGAGCAGTACTTC.

V is TRBV13 and J is TRBJ2-7; unclear D gene. In germline, CDR1 is PRHDT, CDR2 FYEKMQ (reference sequence). This CDR3 comprises 11 residues. Trimming removed 4 bases at V and 7 bases at J, with 8 bases between. The CDR3 loop reads CASSSRREQYF. The DNA for the CDR3 is TGTGCCAGCAGCTCCCGTAGAGAGCAGTACTTC.

J is TRBJ2-1 and V is TRBV9; D is possibly TRBD1 or TRBD2 (5 bases each). There are 15 residues in the CDR3. The germline V and J ends were trimmed by 3 bases and 4 bases, with 14 bases remaining between them. Germline CDR1 and CDR2: SGDLS and YYNGEE. The CDR3 DNA reads TGTGCCAGCAGCGCAGATGGGGGACGATACAATGAGCAGTTCTTC. This gives the protein CASSADGGRYNEQFF.

This clone has a handful of counts. The CDR3 sequence is CASSPPVSEEAFF. The CDR3 DNA reads as TGTGCCAGCTCACCACCGGTCTCAGAAGAAGCTTTCTTT. The chain recombines TRBV18 with TRBJ1-1; D is ambiguous. Germline CDR1 and CDR2: KGHSH and LQKENI. V was clipped by 0 bases and J by 8 bases, with 10 bases between them. This CDR3 is 13 amino acids long.

The chain recombines TRBV28 with TRBJ1-4, with a weak D call TRBD1 (5 bases). This CDR3 spans 12 amino acids. The germline V gene encodes CDR1 MDHEN and CDR2 SYDVKM. CDR3 nucleotide sequence: TGTGCGTCGTGGGCAGGGCTAGGGAAACTGTTTTTT. Protein sequence: CASWAGLGKLFF.

The chain joins TRBV27 to TRBJ2-5; 7 bases align to TRBD2. Trimming removed 0 bases from V and 3 bases from J; junction bases left unmatched: 13. CDR1 is MNHEY, CDR2 SMNVEV, per germline (reference sequence). This CDR3 has 18 amino acids. CDR3 nucleotide sequence: TGTGCCAGCAGTTTATCGGGAGGGACCTACTCAATAAAAGAGACCCAGTACTTC. Protein sequence: CASSLSGGTYSIKETQYF.

The sample holds a few counts of this clone. V usage is TRBV6-5 and J usage is TRBJ1-1, with TRBD1 identical over 11 bases. This CDR3 is 14 amino acids long. V was clipped by 7 bases and J by 3 bases; unmatched bases: 4. CDR1 is MNHEY and CDR2 is SVGAGI in the germline V gene. CDR3 bases: TGTGCCAGCAACGGACAGGGGGCTGACACTGAAGCTTTCTTT. Translated, it gives CASNGQGADTEAFF.